A single T cell receptor beta chain is shown here with its context. The data are from a study of cytomegalovirus exposure and HLA in healthy donors. Whole-study context: T cells numbering about 200 million yielded around 120 million unique TCR beta sequences in an earlier analysis.

The CDR3 extends over 14 amino acids. V lost 5 bases and J lost 1; bases outside the gene matches: 4. Germline-derived CDR1 and CDR2 are SNHLY and FYNNEI. It was with 60 Vbeta and 13 Jbeta primers that the PCR ran. Some clones are missing from TCRdb's copy, which holds only in-frame ones; the method was immunoSEQ multiplex PCR. This table lists about 84,000 clones. The specimen was PBMCs. The chain joins TRBV2 to TRBJ2-5, with 7 bases aligning to TRBD1. The TCR sequence derives from a man aged 50 to 60 in good health and CMV-seronegative. The CDR3 spells CASSSGQLQETQYF. DNA of the CDR3: TGTGCCAGCAGTTCGGGACAGCTCCAAGAGACCCAGTACTTC. The full variable domain, with the rest looked up from reference TRBV2 and TRBJ2-5, is EPEVTQTPSHQVTQMGQEVILRCVPISNHLYFYWYRQILGQKVEFLVSFYNNEISEKSEIFDDQFSVERPDGSNFTLKIRSTKLEDSAMYFCASSSGQLQETQYFGPGTRLLVL.